This T cell receptor beta chain was recorded in a study of a mutant IDH1 vaccine in newly diagnosed glioma. Background on the study: The study started vaccination 4-6 weeks after radiotherapy alone, or with temozolomide cycles. Mean patient age was around 40 years; approximately 60% were male and roughly 38% female. Earlier therapy was either radiotherapy, temozolomide, or both, and most got both.

The repertoire was sequenced with immunoSEQ multiplex PCR; TCRdb's copy has only in-frame clones and lacks some. The sample carries about 48,000 clones, roughly 80% recorded once. Germline V lookup: CDR1 LNHDA, CDR2 SQIVND (reference sequence). The V end was cut by 7 bases, the J end by 0 bases, with 9 bases between. The CDR3 loop spans 13 amino acids. Time point of the sample: week 35, safety follow-up. Alongside topical imiquimod, each dose of vaccine comprised 300 ug of mutant IDH1 20-mer peptide. Donors had new WHO grade 3 or 4 IDH1-mutant, ATRX-lost astrocytomas. This clone has just a few counts. The antigen is not known.

This specimen was PBMCs, taken from a glioma patient whose treatment included an IDH1 peptide vaccine. This clonotype originated in a man in his forties with glioma. The chain has TRBV19 and TRBJ1-1; D not certain. The CDR3 DNA reads as TGTGCCAGTATGGCAGCCTTGAACACTGAAGCTTTCTTT. Its translation is CASMAALNTEAFF.